These 8 T cell receptor beta chains were sequenced from one sample in a study of regulatory T cells in long-lasting Graves disease. The time point is: persistent/refractory GD, antithyroid drugs over 5 years with positive TRAb. After RNA was extracted from PBMCs, the TCR library was made from it. Relying on iRepertoire HTBI primers and Arm-PCR of CDR3 regions, the team built TCR beta libraries. TCRdb redid the calling of the multiplex PCR reads with MiXCR, one entry per CDR3 protein. The sample includes a few hundred thousand distinct CDR3 sequences, 23% seen only once; the top ten take about 26%. The input for sequencing was peripheral blood mononuclear cells (PBMCs), taken when the disease was refractory, from a patient treated with antithyroid drugs. These receptors were collected from a female donor with Graves disease.

The chain couples TRBV28 to TRBJ2-1; D is ambiguous. This CDR3 is built from 14 residues. CDR1 is MDHEN, CDR2 SYDVKM, per germline. Trimming left V 5 bases short and J 3 bases short, with 11 bases between. This CDR3 reads CASSRAALYNEQFF. In nucleotides, the CDR3 is TGTGCCAGCAGTCGCGCAGCCCTCTACAATGAGCAGTTCTTC.

This clonotype has a count of ten or more. The chain is built from TRBV15 and TRBJ1-1; D is unresolved. V was clipped by 5 bases and J by 4 bases, with 20 bases between them. The CDR3 spans 16 residues. CDR1 is LNHNV, CDR2 YYDKDF, per germline (reference sequence). CDR3 in amino acids: CATSRSVEGPGTEAFF. The DNA for the CDR3 is TGTGCCACCAGCCGCTCGGTGGAGGGCCCCGGCACTGAAGCTTTCTTT.

This clonotype appeared many times. The rearrangement links TRBV6-4 to TRBJ2-3, with 8 bases lining up with TRBD2. V dropped 6 bases and J dropped 1; count of bases not matched to a gene: 6. Germline loops: CDR1 MRHNA, CDR2 SNTAGT. The CDR3 consists of 15 residues. The CDR3 sequence is CASSQDSGGTDTQYF. The CDR3 DNA is TGTGCCAGCAGCCAAGATAGCGGGGGCACAGATACGCAGTATTTT.

The rearrangement joins TRBV6-2 or TRBV6-3 to TRBJ1-6, with D unclear. V was pared by 5 bases and J by 8 bases, with 16 bases between. This CDR3 contains 15 residues. Germline lookup yields CDR1 MNHEY and CDR2 SVGEGT. The CDR3 DNA reads as TGTGCCAGCAGTCGTCAACGGAGTCAGGATTCACCCCTCCACTTT. Translated, it gives CASSRQRSQDSPLHF.

In regard to this clonotype: A far larger clone is one base from this, pointing to a likely read error. This chain links TRBV6-8 with TRBJ1-1, with D uncertain. This CDR3 has 15 amino acids. Per the germline V gene, CDR1 is MNHGY and CDR2 is SAAAGT. Trimming removed 8 bases at V and 8 bases at J, with 24 bases between. Here the CDR3 DNA reads TGTGCCAGCTCCTTTTTTACCGGTCAGCCTTTGGAAGCTTTCTTT. It specifies CASSFFTGQPLEAFF.

This clonotype was counted only a few times. This sequence joins TRBV29-1 and TRBJ1-5, with D maybe TRBD1 (6 bases). The germline V and J ends were trimmed by 4 bases and 7 bases, with 20 bases remaining between them. CDR1 is SQVTM, CDR2 ANQGSEA, per germline. The CDR3 totals 15 residues. The CDR3 DNA is TGCAGCGTTGCCCCCGGAACAGGGCGGGGACAGCCCCAGCATTTT. Translated: CSVAPGTGRGQPQHF.

The V call is TRBV12-3 or TRBV12-4, the J call TRBJ2-7; D gene ambiguous. The V end was cut by 2 bases, the J end by 0 bases, with 8 bases between. This CDR3 is built from 14 residues. The CDR3 nucleotides read TGTGCCAGCAGTTTAAGGCGCCCCTCCTACGAGCAGTACTTC. Amino acids: CASSLRRPSYEQYF.

This clonotype was seen ten or more times. The V call is TRBV28, the J call TRBJ2-7; the D gene is possibly TRBD2 (5 bases). The germline V gene has CDR1 MDHEN and CDR2 SYDVKM. The CDR3 is 15 amino acids. The V end was cut by 7 bases, the J end by 0 bases, with 16 bases between. The CDR3: CASKDYKRSSYEQYF. DNA for the CDR3: TGTGCCAGCAAAGACTATAAGCGGAGCTCCTACGAGCAGTACTTC.